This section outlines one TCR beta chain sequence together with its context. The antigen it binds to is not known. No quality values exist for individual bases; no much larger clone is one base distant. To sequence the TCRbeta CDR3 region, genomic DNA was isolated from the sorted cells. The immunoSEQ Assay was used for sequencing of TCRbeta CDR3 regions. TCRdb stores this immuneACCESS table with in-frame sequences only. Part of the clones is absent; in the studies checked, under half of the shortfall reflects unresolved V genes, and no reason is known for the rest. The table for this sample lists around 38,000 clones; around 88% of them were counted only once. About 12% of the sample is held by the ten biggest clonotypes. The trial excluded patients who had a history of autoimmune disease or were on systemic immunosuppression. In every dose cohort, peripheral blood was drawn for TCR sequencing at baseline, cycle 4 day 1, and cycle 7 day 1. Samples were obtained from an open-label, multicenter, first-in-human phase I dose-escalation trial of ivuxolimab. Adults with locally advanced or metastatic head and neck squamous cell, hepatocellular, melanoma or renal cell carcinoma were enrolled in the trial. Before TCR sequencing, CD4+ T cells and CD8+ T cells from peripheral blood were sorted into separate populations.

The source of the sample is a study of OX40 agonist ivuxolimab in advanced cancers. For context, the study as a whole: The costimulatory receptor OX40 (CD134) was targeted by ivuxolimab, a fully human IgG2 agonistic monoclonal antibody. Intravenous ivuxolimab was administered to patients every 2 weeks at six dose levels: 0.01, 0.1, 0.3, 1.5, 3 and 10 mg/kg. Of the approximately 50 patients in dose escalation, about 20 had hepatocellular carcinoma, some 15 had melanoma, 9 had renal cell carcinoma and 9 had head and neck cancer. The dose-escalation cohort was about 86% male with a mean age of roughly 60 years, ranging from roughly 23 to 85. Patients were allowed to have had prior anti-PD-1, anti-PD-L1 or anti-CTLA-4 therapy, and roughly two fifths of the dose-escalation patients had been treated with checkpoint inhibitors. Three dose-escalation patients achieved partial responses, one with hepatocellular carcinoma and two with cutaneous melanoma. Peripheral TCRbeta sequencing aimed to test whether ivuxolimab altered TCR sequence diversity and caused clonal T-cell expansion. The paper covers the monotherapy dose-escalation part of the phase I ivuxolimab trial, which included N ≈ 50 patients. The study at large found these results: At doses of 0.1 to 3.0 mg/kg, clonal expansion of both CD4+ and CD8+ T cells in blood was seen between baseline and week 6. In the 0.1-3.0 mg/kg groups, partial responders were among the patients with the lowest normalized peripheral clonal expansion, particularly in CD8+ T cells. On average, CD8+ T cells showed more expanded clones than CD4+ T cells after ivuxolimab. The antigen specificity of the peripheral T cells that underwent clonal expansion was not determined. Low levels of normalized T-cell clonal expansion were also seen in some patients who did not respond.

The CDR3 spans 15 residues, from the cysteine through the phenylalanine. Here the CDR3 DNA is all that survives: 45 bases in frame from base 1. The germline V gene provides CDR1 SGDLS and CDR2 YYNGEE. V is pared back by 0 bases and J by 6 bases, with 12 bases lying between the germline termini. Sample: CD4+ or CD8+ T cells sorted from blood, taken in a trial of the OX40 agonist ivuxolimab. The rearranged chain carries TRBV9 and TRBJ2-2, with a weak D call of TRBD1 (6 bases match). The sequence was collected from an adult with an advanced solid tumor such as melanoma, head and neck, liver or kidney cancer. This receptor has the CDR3 CASSVEQGVAGELFF. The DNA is TGTGCCAGCAGCGTAGAACAGGGAGTGGCCGGGGAGCTGTTTTTT.